This is a list of T cell receptor beta chains from one sample in a study of T cell changes during pregnancy in multiple sclerosis. Libraries were prepared by immunoSEQ multiplex PCR; TCRdb keeps only in-frame clonotypes and omits some of them. The sample consists of approximately 68,000 clones, about nine tenths of them appearing once. The sequencing used peripheral blood, collected in the third trimester of pregnancy. Receptors originate from a female donor in good health, enrolled as a control in a pregnancy study. Both conserved end residues are part of each CDR3. D genes are given only for firm matches. Some rows mark clone size as missing; the rest say once, few, many or name a class of expanded clone.

j_call d_call clone_size v_call cdr3_aa cdr3_nt
TRBJ2-5 TRBD1 . TRBV12-5 CASGRGQAEETQYF TGTGCTAGTGGCCGCGGACAGGCCGAAGAGACCCAGTACTTC
TRBJ2-2 TRBD2 . TRBV19 CASSQTSGSFGELFF TGTGCCAGTAGTCAGACTAGCGGGAGTTTCGGGGAGCTGTTTTTT
TRBJ2-1 . . TRBV5-1 CASSLVGENEQFF TGCGCCAGCAGCTTGGTCGGTGAAAATGAGCAGTTCTTC
TRBJ2-3 TRBD2 . TRBV7-2 CASSLVSGGGDTQYF TGTGCCAGCAGCTTAGTAAGCGGGGGCGGAGATACGCAGTATTTT
TRBJ2-7 . . TRBV25-1 CASGIRQVYEQYF TGTGCCAGCGGAATCCGACAGGTTTACGAGCAGTACTTC
TRBJ1-5 TRBD1 . TRBV15 CATSSRTGNQPQHF TGTGCCACCAGCAGTCGGACAGGTAATCAGCCCCAGCATTTT
TRBJ2-5 . . TRBV9 CASSVDHSGARPEETQYF TGTGCCAGCAGCGTAGATCACTCAGGGGCGCGGCCCGAAGAGACCCAGTACTTC
TRBJ2-3 TRBD2 . TRBV10-3 CAIGRVLAGGADTQYF TGTGCCATCGGGAGGGTGCTAGCGGGAGGAGCAGATACGCAGTATTTT
TRBJ2-7 TRBD2 once TRBV30 CAWTVQTSWDEQYF TGTGCCTGGACCGTACAGACTAGCTGGGACGAGCAGTACTTC
TRBJ2-1 . . TRBV2 CASSERGMWQFF TGTGCCAGCAGTGAACGGGGAATGTGGCAGTTCTTC
TRBJ2-7 TRBD2 . TRBV19 CASSIEGGSSYEQYF TGTGCCAGTAGTATAGAGGGGGGGAGCTCCTACGAGCAGTACTTC
TRBJ1-2 TRBD1 . TRBV30 CAWSWTGAGGYTF TGTGCCTGGAGTTGGACAGGGGCTGGGGGCTACACCTTC
TRBJ1-2 . . TRBV28 CASSLRRNYGYTF TGTGCCAGCAGTCTAAGAAGAAACTATGGCTACACCTTC
TRBJ2-3 TRBD2 . TRBV5-1 CASSTGTRLTDTQYF TGCGCCAGCAGCACCGGGACTAGACTCACAGATACGCAGTATTTT
TRBJ2-1 TRBD2 once TRBV6-5 CASSQAGGNNEQFF TGTGCCAGCAGTCAAGCGGGGGGAAACAATGAGCAGTTCTTC
TRBJ1-3 . . TRBV11-3 CASSLEGTPGNTIYF TGTGCCAGCAGCTTAGAAGGGACACCTGGAAACACCATATATTTT
TRBJ2-1 TRBD1 . TRBV28 CASSLGTGRLGNEQFF TGTGCCAGCAGCCTAGGGACAGGCCGACTAGGGAATGAGCAGTTCTTC
TRBJ1-1 TRBD1 . TRBV5-1 CASSLRTGGTVTEAFF TGCGCCAGCAGCTTGAGGACAGGGGGCACGGTCACTGAAGCTTTCTTT
TRBJ1-1 TRBD1 . TRBV27 CASSLGTANTEAFF TGTGCCAGCAGTTTAGGGACAGCGAACACTGAAGCTTTCTTT